What follows are 28 T cell receptor beta chains derived from one specimen sequenced in a study of shared clonotypes between healthy human individuals. Assay used: immunoSEQ multiplex PCR; TCRdb lists only in-frame clones, some missing. The sample includes some 2,500,000 clones, 80% to 95% of them seen just once. Specimen: naive CD4+ T cells from PBMCs. Subset defined: CD45RA+ positively selected. Source of these receptors: a man aged 18 to 30 in good health. Some clones in this sample may be carry-over from other donors' samples.

The genes are TRBV9 and TRBJ2-2, with 12 bases that match TRBD2. This CDR3 has 18 amino acids. Germline CDR1 reads SGDLS; CDR2 reads YYNGEE. V lost 0 bases to trimming and J lost 1 base; unmatched junction nucleotides: 4. The CDR3 DNA reads TGTGCCAGCAGCGTAGGACTAGCGGGAGCCAAGAACACCGGGGAGCTGTTTTTT. Its protein product is CASSVGLAGAKNTGELFF.

V usage is TRBV7-9 and J usage is TRBJ1-1; TRBD1 matches at 8 bases. The CDR3 spans 16 residues. J gave up 0 bases and V 1 base, and 4 bases lay outside the gene matches. The germline V gene has CDR1 SEHNR and CDR2 FQNEAQ (reference sequence). The CDR3 spells CASSLEAGGMNTEAFF. Written as DNA, the CDR3 is TGTGCCAGCAGCTTAGAGGCAGGGGGCATGAACACTGAAGCTTTCTTT.

This clone was picked up one time. Other DNA sequences in this sample translate to the same CDR3. This chain uses TRBV28 with TRBJ2-3; 9 bases agree with TRBD1. Looked up from germline, CDR1 is MDHEN and CDR2 is SYDVKM. Trimming removed 5 bases from V and 1 base from J; junction bases left unmatched: 4. The CDR3 has 15 amino acids. CDR3 in DNA: TGTGCCAGCAGTACAGGGGGCGCCGGCACAGATACGCAGTATTTT. Translated: CASSTGGAGTDTQYF. Looking up the rest from reference TRBV28 and TRBJ2-3 gives the full variable domain: DVKVTQSSRYLVKRTGEKVFLECVQDMDHENMFWYRQDPGLGLRLIYFSYDVKMKEKGDIPEGYSVSREKKERFSLILESASTNQTSMYLCASSTGGAGTDTQYFGPGTRLTVL.

This chain joins TRBV7-2 and TRBJ2-7; 10 bases agree with TRBD1. This CDR3 is 15 amino acids long. The germline V gene has CDR1 SGHTA and CDR2 FQGNSA. Germline trimming cut 1 base from V and 6 bases from J; bases unmatched to any gene: 6. This CDR3 is CASSLVGQGNGEQYF. Written as DNA, the CDR3 is TGTGCCAGCAGCTTAGTGGGACAGGGGAACGGCGAGCAGTACTTC.

Of note for this clone: This same CDR3 is encoded by further DNA sequences in the sample. The rearrangement uses TRBV2 and TRBJ2-5; 7 nucleotides match TRBD2. The V gene's germline CDR1 is SNHLY and CDR2 FYNNEI. The CDR3 sequence is 14 residues long. Trimming removed 6 bases from V and 2 bases from J; junction bases left unmatched: 6. The CDR3 nucleotides read TGTGCCAGCAGGCTTGGGACTAAACAAGAGACCCAGTACTTC. Translation: CASRLGTKQETQYF.

The V call is TRBV7-9, the J call TRBJ1-1, with TRBD1 matching 8 bases. CDR3 length: 16 amino acids. Germline V gene lookup returns CDR1 SEHNR and CDR2 FQNEAQ (reference sequence). Germline trimming cut 6 bases from V and 0 bases from J; bases unmatched to any gene: 9. The chain's CDR3 is CASRSNRGSMNTEAFF. CDR3 bases: TGTGCCAGCAGGTCCAACAGGGGGTCCATGAACACTGAAGCTTTCTTT.

The gene calls are TRBV4-3 and TRBJ2-1; tentative D call: TRBD2 (5 bases). V gave up 1 base and J gave up 8 bases, with 18 bases separating them. Per the germline V gene, CDR1 is LGHNA and CDR2 is YSLEER. CDR3 length equals 16 residues. The CDR3 spells CASSQAVYGKGDEQFF. CDR3 DNA: TGCGCCAGCAGCCAAGCCGTTTACGGGAAGGGTGATGAGCAGTTCTTC.

The V and J genes are TRBV18 and TRBJ1-5; D perhaps matches TRBD1 (5 bases). Germline CDR1 KGHSH, CDR2 LQKENI. The CDR3 runs to 17 residues. Trimming cost V 1 base and J 3 bases, with 16 bases left between them. The CDR3 is CASSPLGTSGDNQPQHF. The CDR3 DNA follows: TGTGCCAGCTCACCACTCGGGACCTCGGGCGACAATCAGCCCCAGCATTTT.

CDR3 DNA sequence: TGTGCCAGCAGTGAAGTCGAGGAAAACACTGAAGCTTTCTTT. Amino acid sequence: CASSEVEENTEAFF. This sequence joins TRBV6-1 and TRBJ1-1; D ambiguous. The CDR3 loop spans 14 amino acids. V was cut by 1 base and J by 2 bases, with 8 bases left in between. Germline V gene data show CDR1 as MNHNS and CDR2 as SASEGT.

V is TRBV6-1 and J is TRBJ1-5, with a possible D match to TRBD1 (5 bases). The CDR3 totals 13 residues. The V end lost 5 bases, the J end lost 4 bases, and 9 bases lay between the germline ends. Germline V gives CDR1 MNHNS, CDR2 SASEGT. DNA for the CDR3: TGTGCCAGCAGTACTCAGGGAAATCAGCCCCAGCATTTT. It translates to CASSTQGNQPQHF.

This clone was seen only a few times. The chain is built from TRBV7-9 and TRBJ2-7; 8 bases match TRBD1. Per the germline V gene, CDR1 is SEHNR and CDR2 is FQNEAQ (reference sequence). After removal of 5 bases from V and 7 bases from J, the junction contained 4 bases not matched to a gene. This CDR3 spans 12 amino acids. CDR3 nucleotides: TGTGCCAGCAGCCGACAGGGGCATGAGCAGTACTTC. Translation gives CASSRQGHEQYF.

The V gene is TRBV7-6, the J gene TRBJ2-5; the D gene is possibly TRBD2 (5 bases). CDR1 SGHVS and CDR2 FNYEAQ come from the germline V gene. This CDR3 has 16 residues. Trimming shortened V by 5 bases and J by 0 bases, and 16 bases separated the two germline ends. DNA of the CDR3: TGTGCCAGCAGCCCGTTGCCCTCACTAGACCAAGAGACCCAGTACTTC. The encoded protein is CASSPLPSLDQETQYF.

This clone was detected only once. The CDR3 nucleotides read TGTGCCAGCAGTGCAGCTGCGGGACAGGGACCCTCTGGGGCCAACGTCCTGACTTTC. Residues: CASSAAAGQGPSGANVLTF. The chain employs TRBV28 and TRBJ2-6, with 9 bases fitting TRBD1. Germline CDR1 is MDHEN and CDR2 is SYDVKM. The CDR3 spans 19 residues. After removal of 5 bases from V and 0 bases from J, the junction contained 11 bases not matched to a gene. Supplemented by reference TRBV28 and TRBJ2-6, the full variable domain reads DVKVTQSSRYLVKRTGEKVFLECVQDMDHENMFWYRQDPGLGLRLIYFSYDVKMKEKGDIPEGYSVSREKKERFSLILESASTNQTSMYLCASSAAAGQGPSGANVLTFGAGSRLTVL.

V usage is TRBV2 and J usage is TRBJ2-1, with a tentative D call TRBD2 (6 bases). This CDR3 is built from 13 residues. Germline V gives CDR1 SNHLY, CDR2 FYNNEI. V lost 11 bases and J 5 bases, leaving 16 bases between the germline ends. The CDR3 reads CASGTLLNNEQFF. The CDR3 DNA reads as TGTGCCTCCGGGACTCTGTTAAACAATGAGCAGTTCTTC.

The chain has TRBV19 and TRBJ2-7; a weak D match, TRBD1 (6 bases). Per germline, CDR1 LNHDA and CDR2 SQIVND (reference sequence). V lost 6 bases to trimming and J lost 1 base, with 19 bases between them. This CDR3 spans 16 amino acids. The chain's CDR3 is CASSKRGGTPSYEQYF. For the CDR3, the DNA is TGTGCCAGTAGCAAACGAGGTGGGACACCTTCCTACGAGCAGTACTTC. Variable domain in full (rest from reference TRBV19 and TRBJ2-7): DGGITQSPKYLFRKEGQNVTLSCEQNLNHDAMYWYRQDPGQGLRLIYYSQIVNDFQKGDIAEGYSVSREKKESFPLTVTSAQKNPTAFYLCASSKRGGTPSYEQYFGPGTRLTVT.

The chain is built from TRBV28 and TRBJ1-6; D remains ambiguous. This CDR3 contains 15 residues. V shed 8 bases and J shed 0 bases, with 11 bases lying between them. Germline CDR1 reads MDHEN; CDR2 reads SYDVKM. CDR3 sequence (DNA): TGTGCCAGCCGGGTCCAGAGCTCCTATAATTCACCCCTCCACTTT. It yields the protein CASRVQSSYNSPLHF.

This chain uses TRBV2 with TRBJ2-7; 7 nucleotides match TRBD1. The V gene's germline CDR1 is SNHLY and CDR2 FYNNEI. V was pared by 5 bases and J by 0 bases, with 7 bases of the junction left unmatched. The CDR3 covers 15 residues. The CDR3 DNA follows: TGTGCCAGCAGTCCCATAGGGGACAGCTCCTACGAGCAGTACTTC. This encodes CASSPIGDSSYEQYF.

The J gene is TRBJ2-1, the V gene TRBV7-9, with a tentative D call TRBD2 (7 bases). CDR1 and CDR2 from the germline V gene are SEHNR and FQNEAQ (reference sequence). Trimming removed 5 bases from V and 2 bases from J, with 19 bases in between. The CDR3 spans 17 residues. CDR3 sequence: CASSPRGGLAAYNEQFF. The CDR3 bases are TGTGCCAGCAGCCCTCGAGGGGGGCTAGCGGCCTACAATGAGCAGTTCTTC.

This rearrangement joins TRBV28 to TRBJ2-7; 8 bases align to TRBD1. V lost 5 bases and J lost 6; bases outside the gene matches: 9. CDR1 and CDR2 (germline): MDHEN, SYDVKM. The CDR3 is made up of 14 amino acids. In DNA form, the CDR3 reads TGTGCCAGCAGTACTACCCGACAGGGGAGCGAGCAGTACTTC. Translation gives CASSTTRQGSEQYF.

The chain combines TRBV7-3 with TRBJ2-5, with 8 bases aligning to TRBD2. V dropped 5 bases and J dropped 5; count of bases not matched to a gene: 4. Germline loops: CDR1 SGHTA, CDR2 FQGTGA. The CDR3 contains 13 residues. Here the CDR3 DNA reads TGTGCCAGCAGCCCCCGGGGGGGGGAGACCCAGTACTTC. Translating it yields CASSPRGGETQYF.

The chain uses TRBV5-1 and TRBJ1-2; D is unresolved. The V gene's germline CDR1 is SGHRS and CDR2 YFSETQ. The CDR3 consists of 17 residues. Between the trimmed V and J ends, which lost 0 bases and 0 bases, there was a span of 15 bases. DNA for the CDR3: TGCGCCAGCAGCTTGGTTCACTCCCGTATCTCTAACTATGGCTACACCTTC. This codes for CASSLVHSRISNYGYTF.

The genes are TRBV5-1 and TRBJ2-5; 12 nucleotides agree with TRBD2. The trim removed 4 bases at V and 5 bases at J, leaving 9 bases unmatched. This CDR3 has 16 amino acids. Germline V gene sequence: CDR1 SGHRS, CDR2 YFSETQ. In DNA, the CDR3 is TGCGCCAGCAGCACAAGACTAGCGGGAGCCGGGGAGACCCAGTACTTC. This codes for CASSTRLAGAGETQYF.

About this clone itself: Other nucleotide sequences in the sample specify the same CDR3. The chain combines TRBV5-1 with TRBJ2-1; maybe TRBD2 (5 bases). The CDR3 loop spans 14 amino acids. V shed 4 bases and J shed 0 bases, with 8 bases lying between them. The germline CDR1 and CDR2 sequences are SGHRS and YFSETQ. The CDR3 region is CASSAGDSYNEQFF. The CDR3 DNA reads as TGCGCCAGCAGCGCGGGTGACTCCTACAATGAGCAGTTCTTC.

The chain has TRBV18 and TRBJ1-1; D remains ambiguous. V was shortened by 0 bases and J by 7 bases, with 9 bases between the two germline ends. Germline V lookup: CDR1 KGHSH, CDR2 LQKENI. CDR3 size: 13 residues. In DNA, the CDR3 is TGTGCCAGCTCACCACCCGAGAAACTTGAAGCTTTCTTT. Translating it yields CASSPPEKLEAFF.

The genes are TRBV6-5 and TRBJ1-1; 8 bases match TRBD1. The V segment lost 4 bases and the J segment 7 bases; nucleotides outside the gene matches: 11. Germline CDR1 MNHEY, CDR2 SVGAGI. The CDR3 extends over 15 amino acids. The chain's CDR3 is CASSSRQGYRGEAFF. In DNA form, the CDR3 reads TGTGCCAGCAGTTCGAGACAGGGGTATAGAGGTGAAGCTTTCTTT.

Only one count was recorded for this clone. The genes are TRBV5-4 and TRBJ2-7, with a possible D match to TRBD2 (6 bases). Trimming pared 0 bases from V and 9 bases from J, leaving 19 bases between. Germline V lookup: CDR1 SGHNT, CDR2 YYREEE (reference sequence). The CDR3 runs to 15 residues. The CDR3 coding sequence is TGTGCCAGCAGCTTGGGGACTACAGCTTACGTAGGGCAGTACTTC. Translated, it gives CASSLGTTAYVGQYF.

On this clone: Additional DNA sequences in this sample encode the identical CDR3. The J gene is TRBJ2-1, the V gene TRBV5-1; D unclear. The germline gives CDR1 SGHRS, CDR2 YFSETQ. Trimming shortened V by 2 bases and J by 7 bases, and 7 bases separated the two germline ends. This CDR3 is 12 amino acids long. CDR3 residues: CASSLPSNEQFF. The CDR3 nucleotides are TGCGCCAGCAGCTTACCGTCGAATGAGCAGTTCTTC.

This clone was found once. The chain couples TRBV5-1 to TRBJ2-1, with D hard to call. The CDR3 is made up of 14 amino acids. Per germline, CDR1 SGHRS and CDR2 YFSETQ. The V and J ends lost 4 bases and 10 bases respectively, with 18 bases between them. The CDR3: CASSQSRAPNEQFF. The CDR3 bases are TGCGCCAGCAGCCAGAGCCGGGCGCCGAACGAGCAGTTCTTC.